Below, 4 T cell receptor beta chains from the same sample are listed, as sequenced in a study of PD-L1 blockade in urothelial cancer. Time point of the sample: peripheral blood 6 weeks after treatment start. The assay was immunoSEQ multiplex PCR, and TCRdb's table has in-frame clones only and misses some. The table includes 15,000 to 20,000 clones, over 80% detected once. This material consisted of PBMCs, taken around atezolizumab (anti-PD-L1) treatment. These receptor sequences come from a man aged 50 to 59 with urothelial cancer.

The V gene is TRBV4-1, the J gene TRBJ2-7; TRBD2 matches 10 bases. CDR3 length equals 16 residues. V was clipped by 0 bases and J by 7 bases; unmatched bases: 9. From germline, CDR1 is MGHRA and CDR2 YSYEKL. The CDR3 DNA sequence: TGCGCCAGCAGCCAAGACCCCCTAGCGGGAGCAGGGGAGCAGTACTTC. Translating gives CASSQDPLAGAGEQYF.

This sequence joins TRBV19 and TRBJ2-3, with 8 bases aligning to TRBD2. From germline, CDR1 is LNHDA and CDR2 SQIVND (reference sequence). The CDR3 is made up of 12 amino acids. Trimming cost V 7 bases and J 4 bases; bases outside gene matches: 1. Here the CDR3 reads CASTGGADTQYF. CDR3 nucleotides: TGTGCCAGTACCGGGGGGGCAGATACGCAGTATTTT.

This rearrangement joins TRBV6-5 to TRBJ1-6; 7 bases align to TRBD1. After removal of 9 bases from V and 7 bases from J, the junction contained 9 bases not matched to a gene. The germline gives CDR1 MNHEY, CDR2 SVGAGI. This CDR3 has 14 amino acids. CDR3 nucleotides: TGTGCCAGTGGCAGACAGGGCCTAAATTCACCCCTCCACTTT. It is translated as CASGRQGLNSPLHF.

The chain has TRBV11-2 and TRBJ2-1, with 7 nucleotides matching TRBD2. Germline trimming cut 4 bases from V and 0 bases from J; bases unmatched to any gene: 3. CDR1 and CDR2 from the germline V gene are SGHAT and FQNNGV. CDR3 length: 15 residues. CDR3 residues: CASSSSSGSYNEQFF. CDR3 DNA: TGTGCCAGCAGCTCTTCTAGCGGCTCCTACAATGAGCAGTTCTTC.